Presented here are 28 T cell receptor beta chains from one specimen sequenced in a study of blood T cell repertoires in COVID-19. Here immunoSEQ multiplex PCR was the method, and the copy in TCRdb shows in-frame clones only, minus some. Of approximately 90,000 clones in the sample, roughly 88% were seen once. The source material was peripheral blood. These receptors came from a man between 60 and 70 years old with acute or convalescent COVID-19.

This clone was recorded a few times. V usage is TRBV27 and J usage is TRBJ1-5; 8 bases are shared with TRBD1. V lost 5 bases to trimming and J lost 2 bases; unmatched junction nucleotides: 5. There are 15 residues in the CDR3. From germline, CDR1 is MNHEY and CDR2 SMNVEV (reference sequence). The CDR3, as DNA: TGTGCCAGCAGTCCCCAGGACAGGGGCAATCAGCCCCAGCATTTT. Translation gives CASSPQDRGNQPQHF.

The chain employs TRBV4-2 and TRBJ2-1, with 8 bases fitting TRBD2. CDR1 LGHNA and CDR2 YNFKEQ come from the germline V gene. The CDR3 is 13 amino acids. The V and J ends lost 5 bases and 12 bases, in that order; junction bases with no gene match: 9. CDR3 nucleotide sequence: TGTGCCAGCAGCGACGCTTTGCGGGGGGTGCAGTTCTTC. It translates to CASSDALRGVQFF.

The V and J genes are TRBV18 and TRBJ2-2; D possibly corresponds to TRBD2 (6 bases). With 6 bases removed from V and 1 base from J, the gap between germline ends came to 18 bases. Germline V gene sequence: CDR1 KGHSH, CDR2 LQKENI. The CDR3 contains 17 residues. The CDR3 bases are TGTGCCAGCTCCCCCTTTGTTGGCGGGGAGAACACCGGGGAGCTGTTTTTT. It translates to CASSPFVGGENTGELFF.

V and J are TRBV5-8 and TRBJ1-1; no definite D call. Trimming took 0 bases from V and 0 from J, leaving 6 bases between them. This CDR3 has 14 amino acids. Germline values: CDR1 SGHTS, CDR2 YDEGEE. CDR3 DNA: TGTGCCAGCAGCTTGGTCGGGGTGAACACTGAAGCTTTCTTT. It yields the protein CASSLVGVNTEAFF.

The V call is TRBV2, the J call TRBJ1-1; D is ambiguous. The CDR3 contains 14 residues. CDR1 and CDR2 from the germline V gene are SNHLY and FYNNEI. V was shortened by 8 bases and J by 5 bases, with 18 bases between the two germline ends. The CDR3 region has the DNA TGTGCCAGCTTCCCTTATAAGGGAGGAACTGAAGCTTTCTTT. It specifies CASFPYKGGTEAFF.

The genes are TRBV18 and TRBJ1-5; unclear D gene. This CDR3 has 17 amino acids. The germline V gene has CDR1 KGHSH and CDR2 LQKENI. V shed 2 bases and J shed 1 base, with 15 bases lying between them. The CDR3 bases are TGTGCCAGCTCACCATTGGGCGGTACGGGGAGCAATCAGCCCCAGCATTTT. Translation gives CASSPLGGTGSNQPQHF.

In its sample, this clone was seen once. This rearrangement joins TRBV5-1 to TRBJ1-2; 9 nucleotides align to TRBD1. CDR3 length: 14 amino acids. Germline CDR1 reads SGHRS; CDR2 reads YFSETQ. Losses at the gene ends were 1 base for V and 6 bases for J; bases not matched to a gene: 4. The CDR3 nucleotides read TGCGCCAGCAGCTTGAAACAGGGGGCAAATGGCTACACCTTC. This encodes CASSLKQGANGYTF.

The chain uses TRBV27 and TRBJ1-4, with 7 bases matching TRBD1. The CDR3 has 15 residues. CDR1 is MNHEY, CDR2 SMNVEV, per germline (reference sequence). Trimming took 4 bases from V and 4 from J; bases not matched to a gene: 6. CDR3 loop: CASSYRGGRNEKLFF. Here the CDR3 DNA reads TGTGCCAGCAGTTACAGGGGAGGCCGTAATGAAAAACTGTTTTTT. Full variable domain (missing parts from reference TRBV27 and TRBJ1-4): EAQVTQNPRYLITVTGKKLTVTCSQNMNHEYMSWYRQDPGLGLRQIYYSMNVEVTDKGDVPEGYKVSRKEKRNFPLILESPSPNQTSLYFCASSYRGGRNEKLFFGSGTQLSVL.

V is TRBV5-8 and J is TRBJ1-3; TRBD1 matches 8 bases. Germline-derived CDR1 and CDR2 are SGHTS and YDEGEE. V lost 4 bases and J lost 1; bases outside the gene matches: 4. The CDR3 consists of 15 residues. In DNA, the CDR3 is TGTGCCAGCAGCACCCGACAGGGGTCTGGAAACACCATATATTTT. This translates into CASSTRQGSGNTIYF.

The chain couples TRBV7-9 to TRBJ2-2; 8 bases match TRBD2. Germline V CDR1 and CDR2: SEHNR, FQNEAQ (reference sequence). CDR3 size: 18 residues. V trimming: 1 base; J trimming: 4 bases; junction bases outside the gene matches: 11. As DNA, the CDR3 is TGTGCCAGCAGCTTAGTTGCCAGCGGGGGAAAAGGCACCGGGGAGCTGTTTTTT. This sequence encodes CASSLVASGGKGTGELFF.

The chain recombines TRBV7-9 with TRBJ2-7; 9 bases line up with TRBD2. Germline lookup yields CDR1 SEHNR and CDR2 FQNEAQ (reference sequence). The CDR3 sequence is 14 residues long. Unmatched junction bases numbered 6, after V lost 2 bases and J lost 7 bases. The CDR3 sequence is CASSLRAGGQEQYF. Here the CDR3 DNA reads TGTGCCAGCAGCTTACGCGCGGGGGGGCAAGAGCAGTACTTC.

V gene TRBV4-2 combines with J gene TRBJ2-5, with 13 bases fitting TRBD2. This CDR3 region has 17 residues. V was clipped by 1 base and J by 4 bases; unmatched bases: 6. Germline V gene lookup returns CDR1 LGHNA and CDR2 YNFKEQ. CDR3 sequence: CASSQVGTSGAAETQYF. The CDR3 DNA reads TGTGCCAGCAGCCAAGTCGGGACTAGCGGGGCCGCAGAGACCCAGTACTTC.

The gene calls are TRBV15 and TRBJ2-1; 10 nucleotides agree with TRBD2. The CDR3 has 16 amino acids. The ends lost 0 bases at V and 7 bases at J; junction bases unmatched: 6. Germline V CDR1 and CDR2: LNHNV, YYDKDF (reference sequence). The CDR3 DNA reads TGTGCCACCAGCAGAGATACAGCGGGGGGGCGGAATGAGCAGTTCTTC. Translation gives CATSRDTAGGRNEQFF.

The chain recombines TRBV5-5 with TRBJ1-2; 7 bases are shared with TRBD1. CDR3 length: 15 residues. CDR1 SGHKS and CDR2 YYEKEE come from the germline V gene (reference sequence). The J segment lost 2 bases and the V segment lost 1 base, leaving 5 bases of the junction unmatched. The CDR3 DNA follows: TGTGCCAGCAGCTTGTTGGGACAGACAAACTATGGCTACACCTTC. Translating it yields CASSLLGQTNYGYTF.

This clone was detected only a few times. The chain couples TRBV4-2 to TRBJ2-1, with D possibly TRBD1 on 5 matching bases. Trimming cost V 5 bases and J 5 bases, with 7 bases left between them. There are 12 residues in the CDR3. Per germline, CDR1 LGHNA and CDR2 YNFKEQ. Here the CDR3 reads CASSARDNEQFF. The CDR3 coding sequence is TGTGCCAGCAGCGCCAGGGACAATGAGCAGTTCTTC.

The chain recombines TRBV2 with TRBJ2-3; 9 bases line up with TRBD2. The CDR3 totals 14 residues. The germline V gene has CDR1 SNHLY and CDR2 FYNNEI. The J segment lost 5 bases and the V segment lost 6 bases, leaving 6 bases of the junction unmatched. CDR3 region: CASSWLAGRDTQYF. CDR3 sequence (DNA): TGTGCCAGCAGCTGGCTAGCGGGGCGAGATACGCAGTATTTT. Complete variable domain (other parts from reference TRBV2 and TRBJ2-3): EPEVTQTPSHQVTQMGQEVILRCVPISNHLYFYWYRQILGQKVEFLVSFYNNEISEKSEIFDDQFSVERPDGSNFTLKIRSTKLEDSAMYFCASSWLAGRDTQYFGPGTRLTVL.

The chain uses TRBV3-1 (or the pseudogene TRBV3-2) and TRBJ2-3, with D possibly TRBD1 on 6 matching bases. The CDR3 contains 15 residues. V lost 5 bases and J lost 3, with 15 bases in between. The germline V gene encodes CDR1 LGHDT and CDR2 YNNKEL (reference sequence). The DNA of the CDR3 is TGTGCCAGCAGCACATCAGGGGTGAGAACAGATACGCAGTATTTT. It translates to CASSTSGVRTDTQYF.

This clone was counted a few times. The V call is TRBV5-1, the J call TRBJ1-1, with D maybe TRBD1 (5 bases). Trimming pared 0 bases from V and 6 bases from J, leaving 15 bases between. The length of the CDR3 is 15 residues. The germline V gene has CDR1 SGHRS and CDR2 YFSETQ. CDR3 protein: CASSLGQRDFAEAFF. Written as DNA, the CDR3 is TGCGCCAGCAGCTTGGGACAGAGGGACTTTGCTGAAGCTTTCTTT.

The chain joins TRBV2 to TRBJ1-5; 7 positions match TRBD1. Germline V CDR1 and CDR2: SNHLY, FYNNEI. The CDR3 covers 19 residues. Trimming removed 2 bases from V and 1 base from J; junction bases left unmatched: 14. CDR3: CASSERPGGSFLSNQPQHF. As DNA, the CDR3 is TGTGCCAGCAGTGAAAGGCCAGGGGGTAGTTTTTTGAGCAATCAGCCCCAGCATTTT.

The gene calls are TRBV5-4 and TRBJ2-1; TRBD2 matches 13 bases. The germline V gene encodes CDR1 SGHNT and CDR2 YYREEE (reference sequence). The CDR3 has 16 residues. The J segment lost 6 bases and the V segment lost 4 bases, leaving 7 bases of the junction unmatched. This chain's CDR3 is CASSALTSGGANEQFF. The DNA for the CDR3 is TGTGCCAGCAGCGCGTTAACTAGCGGGGGGGCCAATGAGCAGTTCTTC.

The chain recombines TRBV2 with TRBJ2-2, with D possibly being TRBD2 (6 bases). The CDR3 consists of 16 residues. Trimming stripped 5 bases from V and 1 base from J, with 14 bases between. Germline values: CDR1 SNHLY, CDR2 FYNNEI. As DNA, the CDR3 is TGTGCCAGCAGTCTTTCATACGGGAGGAACACCGGGGAGCTGTTTTTT. It is translated as CASSLSYGRNTGELFF.

The genes are TRBV14 and TRBJ2-7, with D possibly being TRBD1 (6 bases). This CDR3 comprises 16 residues. V lost 0 bases and J 5 bases, leaving 17 bases between the germline ends. Germline V gene lookup returns CDR1 SGHDN and CDR2 FVKESK. The CDR3 DNA follows: TGTGCCAGCAGCCAAGAAAGGAGAACAGGGTTCCACGAGCAGTACTTC. Amino acids: CASSQERRTGFHEQYF.

This clone was counted only a few times. The genes are TRBV5-6 and TRBJ1-2; no firm D call. This CDR3 comprises 12 residues. The ends were cut back, 4 bases at V and 7 bases at J, with 11 bases in the middle. CDR1 and CDR2 from the germline V gene are SGHDT and YYEEEE. This CDR3 reads CASSVGLGGYTF. The CDR3 DNA sequence: TGTGCCAGCAGCGTCGGCCTAGGTGGCTACACCTTC.

This rearrangement joins TRBV13 to TRBJ2-1; 15 positions match TRBD2. The V segment lost 5 bases and the J segment 5 bases; nucleotides outside the gene matches: 10. The length of the CDR3 is 18 residues. The germline gives CDR1 PRHDT, CDR2 FYEKMQ (reference sequence). The CDR3 sequence is CASSPGLAGGKPDNEQFF. CDR3 nucleotide sequence: TGTGCCAGCAGCCCGGGACTAGCGGGGGGCAAGCCGGACAATGAGCAGTTCTTC.

The chain has TRBV7-9 and TRBJ1-6, with 8 bases identical to TRBD1. This CDR3 comprises 14 residues. CDR1 and CDR2 from the germline V gene are SEHNR and FQNEAQ (reference sequence). V shed 1 base, J shed 12 bases, and the junction held 5 bases outside the gene matches. In nucleotides, the CDR3 is TGTGCCAGCAGCTTAGTTGGGACAGGCCGACCCCTCCACTTT. Its translation is CASSLVGTGRPLHF.

V usage is TRBV25-1 and J usage is TRBJ2-1; maybe TRBD1 (7 bases). The germline CDR1 and CDR2 sequences are MGHDK and SYGVNS. With 6 bases removed from V and 7 bases from J, the gap between germline ends came to 25 bases. CDR3 size: 17 residues. Here the CDR3 DNA reads TGTGCCAGCAGCTCACCTATTGGGCAGGGGGGACAGAATGAGCAGTTCTTC. It is translated as CASSSPIGQGGQNEQFF.

This CDR3 is CATSRDKGWQGAWETQYF. The CDR3 coding sequence is TGTGCCACCAGCAGAGATAAGGGGTGGCAGGGGGCTTGGGAGACCCAGTACTTC. The genes are TRBV15 and TRBJ2-5; 8 bases fit TRBD1. The J segment lost 5 bases and the V segment lost 0 bases, leaving 14 bases of the junction unmatched. This CDR3 has 18 amino acids. Germline CDR1 LNHNV, CDR2 YYDKDF (reference sequence). Looking up the rest from reference TRBV15 and TRBJ2-5 gives the full variable domain: DAMVIQNPRYQVTQFGKPVTLSCSQTLNHNVMYWYQQKSSQAPKLLFHYYDKDFNNEADTPDNFQSRRPNTSFCFLDIRSPGLGDTAMYLCATSRDKGWQGAWETQYFGPGTRLLVL.

This rearrangement joins TRBV5-7 to TRBJ2-6; D not resolved. TRBV5-7 is an ORF; its function is uncertain. V was pared by 7 bases and J by 3 bases, with 11 bases between. The length of the CDR3 is 14 residues. The CDR3 DNA reads as TGTGCCAGCGCCGTAACATGTGGGGCCAACGTCCTGACTTTC. Translation: CASAVTCGANVLTF.